The subject of this entry is one T cell receptor (beta chain). Its antigen is not known. For every donor, a draw yielded ten milliliters of peripheral blood. These data originate in a study of blood T cells in healthy people across ages. For the second PCR, which ran for roughly 7 to 11 cycles, a sample-barcoded 5' primer and a J-beta primer mix were used. MiXCR, run by TCRdb on the 5' RACE reads, gives a single entry per CDR3 protein. Among 450,000 to 700,000 distinct CDR3 sequences, 25% to 30% were seen once, and the ten largest hold approximately 17%. The study's findings and limits: More naive CD4+ cells and higher diversity marked long-lived donors relative to aged donors. A strong correlation was seen between TCR beta diversity and naive T cell percentage. Age brought a roughly linear fall in TCR beta diversity measured per million T cells.

CDR1 is SGHTA and CDR2 is FQGTGA in the germline V gene. Trimming cost V 5 bases and J 6 bases; bases outside gene matches: 7. This CDR3 contains 15 residues. This sequence originates from a woman in her seventies in good health. This chain joins TRBV7-3 and TRBJ2-1; 10 bases align to TRBD2. Sequenced material: blood. CDR3 nucleotides: TGTGCCAGCAGCCAAAGCGGGGGGGCAGGCAATGAGCAGTTCTTC. Protein: CASSQSGGAGNEQFF.